This TCR beta chain was profiled in a study of T cell responses to AZD1222 COVID-19 vaccine. Looking at the study overall: Pooled together were second doses at about 4 or about 12 weeks. Study outcomes and limitations: The study found vaccine-associated CD4 TCRs spanning spike, dominant at 160-218 and 743-854. An increase in Spike-specific TCR breadth and depth was observed after two AZD1222 doses. The study reported that nearly half of spike-specific TCRs target unmutated variant regions.

The protocol was immunoSEQ multiplex PCR, while the TCRdb copy is restricted to in-frame clones and leaves out a portion. Counted here are 65,000 to 75,000 clones, 84% occurring once; the ten biggest clones make up 21%. Note on this clone: Its antigen is currently unknown.

This TCR was recovered from an adult in good health. The sequencing used peripheral blood, collected on day 0 of AZD1222 vaccination.

CDR3 residues: CASSLGGPYEQYF. The CDR3 nucleotides read TGTGCCAGCAGTTTAGGGGGGCCCTACGAGCAGTACTTC. This rearrangement joins TRBV28 to TRBJ2-7; D could derive from TRBD1 or TRBD2 (6 bases each). The CDR3 spans 13 residues. CDR1 is MDHEN and CDR2 is SYDVKM in the germline V gene. The V and J ends lost 2 bases and 2 bases respectively, with 7 bases between them. Complete variable domain (other parts from reference TRBV28 and TRBJ2-7): DVKVTQSSRYLVKRTGEKVFLECVQDMDHENMFWYRQDPGLGLRLIYFSYDVKMKEKGDIPEGYSVSREKKERFSLILESASTNQTSMYLCASSLGGPYEQYFGPGTRLTVT.